This T cell receptor (beta chain) was obtained from a study of cytomegalovirus exposure and HLA in healthy donors. General observations from the study: It was in a later analysis that TCR association rates were seen to vary by HLA locus, highest for DRB1 and lowest for HLA-C. In an earlier analysis, in 620 or so donors, most V segments appeared productive either ~87% or ~30% of the time. Fewer N-insertions (relative to the roughly 720-donor mean) were reportedly seen in an Asian-associated ancestry cluster in a later analysis. Cytomegalovirus association was assigned to about 150 TCR beta chains.

The PCR employed 60 Vbeta primers together with 13 Jbeta primers. Only in-frame clones appear in the TCRdb table, and some are missing; sequencing was by immunoSEQ multiplex PCR. Found here are roughly 83,000 clones, just under 75% of them singletons; the top ten hold around 4.3%. In the case of this clone: The antigen is unknown.

CDR3 length equals 16 residues. Trimming at V came to 5 bases and at J to 3 bases, leaving 13 bases not matched to a gene. Germline CDR1 is SEHNR and CDR2 is FQNEAQ (reference sequence). The J gene is TRBJ2-7, the V gene TRBV7-9; 7 bases line up with TRBD1. The receptor comes from a man between 60 and 75 years old in good health and CMV-seronegative. Sequencing was carried out using PBMCs. CDR3 in amino acids: CASSPDRAGYNYEQYF. The CDR3 DNA follows: TGTGCCAGCAGCCCAGACAGGGCTGGCTATAACTACGAGCAGTACTTC. Complete variable domain (other parts from reference TRBV7-9 and TRBJ2-7): DTGVSQNPRHKITKRGQNVTFRCDPISEHNRLYWYRQTLGQGPEFLTYFQNEAQLEKSRLLSDRFSAERPKGSFSTLEIQRTEQGDSAMYLCASSPDRAGYNYEQYFGPGTRLTVT.